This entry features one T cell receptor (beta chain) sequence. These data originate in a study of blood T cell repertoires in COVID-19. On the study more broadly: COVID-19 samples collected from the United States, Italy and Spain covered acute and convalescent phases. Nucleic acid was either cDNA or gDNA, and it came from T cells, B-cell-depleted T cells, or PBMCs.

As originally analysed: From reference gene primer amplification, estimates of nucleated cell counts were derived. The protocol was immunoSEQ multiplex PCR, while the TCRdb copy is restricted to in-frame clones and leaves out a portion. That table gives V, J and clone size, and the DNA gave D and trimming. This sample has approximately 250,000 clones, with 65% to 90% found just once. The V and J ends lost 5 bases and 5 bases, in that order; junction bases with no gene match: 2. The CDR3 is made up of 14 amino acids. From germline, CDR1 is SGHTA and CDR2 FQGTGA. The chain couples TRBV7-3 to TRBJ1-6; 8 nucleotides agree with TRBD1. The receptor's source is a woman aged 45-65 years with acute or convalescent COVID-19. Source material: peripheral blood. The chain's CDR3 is CASSPGQDNSPLHF. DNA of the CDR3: TGTGCCAGCAGCCCGGGACAGGATAATTCACCCCTCCACTTT.